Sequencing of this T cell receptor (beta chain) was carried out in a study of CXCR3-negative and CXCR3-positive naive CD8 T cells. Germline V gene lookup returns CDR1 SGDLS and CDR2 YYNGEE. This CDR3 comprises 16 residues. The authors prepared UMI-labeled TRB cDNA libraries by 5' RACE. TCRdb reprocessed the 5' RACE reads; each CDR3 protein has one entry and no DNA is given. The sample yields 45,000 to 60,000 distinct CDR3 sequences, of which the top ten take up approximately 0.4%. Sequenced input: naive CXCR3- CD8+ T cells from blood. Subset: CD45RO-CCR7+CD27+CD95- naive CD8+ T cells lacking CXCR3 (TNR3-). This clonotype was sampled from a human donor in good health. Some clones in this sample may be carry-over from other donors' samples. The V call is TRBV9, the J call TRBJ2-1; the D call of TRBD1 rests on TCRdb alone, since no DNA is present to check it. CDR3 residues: CASSDHRDSSYNEQFF.